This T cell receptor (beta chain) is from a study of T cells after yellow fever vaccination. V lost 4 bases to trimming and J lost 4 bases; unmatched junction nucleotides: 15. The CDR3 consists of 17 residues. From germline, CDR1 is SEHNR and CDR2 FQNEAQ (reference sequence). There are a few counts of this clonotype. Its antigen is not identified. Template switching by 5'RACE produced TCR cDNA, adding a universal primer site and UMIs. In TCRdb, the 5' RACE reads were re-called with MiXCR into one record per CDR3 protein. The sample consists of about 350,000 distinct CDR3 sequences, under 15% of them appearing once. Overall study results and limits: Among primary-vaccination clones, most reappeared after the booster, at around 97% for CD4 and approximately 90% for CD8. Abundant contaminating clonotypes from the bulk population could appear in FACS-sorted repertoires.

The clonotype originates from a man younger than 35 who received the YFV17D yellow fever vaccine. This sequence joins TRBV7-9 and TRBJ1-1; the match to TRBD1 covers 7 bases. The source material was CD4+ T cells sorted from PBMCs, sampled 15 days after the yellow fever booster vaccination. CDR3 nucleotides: TGTGCCAGCAGCTCGTTGGGACAGAGTTTGCAGGGCACTGAAGCTTTCTTT. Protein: CASSSLGQSLQGTEAFF.